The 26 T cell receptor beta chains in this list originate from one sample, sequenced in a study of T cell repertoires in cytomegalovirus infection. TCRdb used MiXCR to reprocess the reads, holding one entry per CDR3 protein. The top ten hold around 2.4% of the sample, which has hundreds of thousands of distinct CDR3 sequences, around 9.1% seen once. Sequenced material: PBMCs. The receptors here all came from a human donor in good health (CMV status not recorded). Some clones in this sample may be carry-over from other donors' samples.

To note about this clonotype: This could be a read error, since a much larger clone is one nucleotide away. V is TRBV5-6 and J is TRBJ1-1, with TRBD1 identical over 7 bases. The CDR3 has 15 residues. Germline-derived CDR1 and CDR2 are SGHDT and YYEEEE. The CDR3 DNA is TGTGCCAGCAGCTTGAACAGGGGCTTGAACACTGAAGCTTTGTTT. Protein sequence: CASSLNRGLNTEALF.

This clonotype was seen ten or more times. For the CDR3, the DNA is TGTGCCAGCAGCTTAGCAGAAGGGGGTAATTCACCCCTCCACTTT. Protein product: CASSLAEGGNSPLHF. V and J are TRBV7-9 and TRBJ1-6; TRBD1 might be the D (6 bases). The CDR3 consists of 15 residues. V shed 0 bases and J shed 6 bases, with 9 bases lying between them. Germline V CDR1 and CDR2: SEHNR, FQNEAQ (reference sequence).

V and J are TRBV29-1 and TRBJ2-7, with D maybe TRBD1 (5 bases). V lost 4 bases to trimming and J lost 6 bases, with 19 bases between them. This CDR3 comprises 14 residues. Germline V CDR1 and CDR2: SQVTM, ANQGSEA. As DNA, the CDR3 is TGCAGCGTTGGAATAAATAGGGGTAGCTGCGAGCAGTACTTC. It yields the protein CSVGINRGSCEQYF.

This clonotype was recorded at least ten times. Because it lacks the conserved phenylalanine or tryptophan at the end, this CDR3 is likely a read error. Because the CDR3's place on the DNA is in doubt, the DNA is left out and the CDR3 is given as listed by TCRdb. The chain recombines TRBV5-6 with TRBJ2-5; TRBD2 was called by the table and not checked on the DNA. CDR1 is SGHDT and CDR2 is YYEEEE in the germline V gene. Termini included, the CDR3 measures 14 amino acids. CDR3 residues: CASSLANRRDSSFL.

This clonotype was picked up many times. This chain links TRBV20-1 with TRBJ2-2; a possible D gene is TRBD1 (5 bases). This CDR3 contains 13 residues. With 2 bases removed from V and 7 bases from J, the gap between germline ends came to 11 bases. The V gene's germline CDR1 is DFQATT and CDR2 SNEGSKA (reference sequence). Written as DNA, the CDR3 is TGCAGTGCTAGACGACAGCTCGGCGGGGAGCTGTTTTTT. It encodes CSARRQLGGELFF.

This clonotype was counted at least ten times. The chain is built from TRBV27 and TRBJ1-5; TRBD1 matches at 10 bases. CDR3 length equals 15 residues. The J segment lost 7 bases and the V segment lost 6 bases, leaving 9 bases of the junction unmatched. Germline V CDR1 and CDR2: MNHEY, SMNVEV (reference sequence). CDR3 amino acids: CASSPRDRGPQPQHF. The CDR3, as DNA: TGTGCCAGCAGCCCCCGGGACAGGGGTCCCCAGCCCCAGCATTTT.

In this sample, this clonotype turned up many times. The CDR3 region is CASSRDRNLNYGYTF. The DNA for the CDR3 is TGTGCCAGCAGCCGGGACAGGAACCTTAACTATGGCTACACCTTC. V usage is TRBV7-2 and J usage is TRBJ1-2, with 8 bases fitting TRBD1. The CDR3 is 15 residues long. V lost 5 bases and J lost 1; bases outside the gene matches: 6. Germline-derived CDR1 and CDR2 are SGHTA and FQGNSA.

CDR3 in DNA: TGTGCCAGCAGCTCCCGGGACACCCGAATTATCAAGGAGCAGTTCTTC. This codes for CASSSRDTRIIKEQFF. The chain carries TRBV7-9 and TRBJ2-1, with TRBD1 as a possible D gene (6 bases). CDR1 is SEHNR, CDR2 FQNEAQ, per germline (reference sequence). Trimming removed 4 bases at V and 10 bases at J, with 23 bases between. The CDR3 is made up of 16 amino acids.

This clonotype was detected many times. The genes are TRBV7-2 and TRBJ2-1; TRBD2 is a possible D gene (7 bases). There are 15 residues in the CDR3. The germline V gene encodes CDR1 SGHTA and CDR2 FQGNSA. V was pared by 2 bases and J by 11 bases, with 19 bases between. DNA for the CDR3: TGTGCCAGCAGCTTAACGGTAGAAGGGGGGGGCCAGCAGTTCTTC. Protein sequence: CASSLTVEGGGQQFF.

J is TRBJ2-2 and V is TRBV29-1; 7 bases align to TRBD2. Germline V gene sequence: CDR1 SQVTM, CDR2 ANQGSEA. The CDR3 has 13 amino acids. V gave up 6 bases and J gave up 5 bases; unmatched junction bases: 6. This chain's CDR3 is CSVRDYVTGELFF. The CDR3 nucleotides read TGCAGCGTCAGGGACTATGTAACCGGGGAGCTGTTTTTT.

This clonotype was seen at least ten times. CDR3 nucleotide sequence: TGTGCCAGCAGCTTAGGGGGCAGTACGTGGGGGAATGAGCAGTTCTTC. As protein: CASSLGGSTWGNEQFF. V and J are TRBV7-9 and TRBJ2-1; D might be TRBD1 or TRBD2, each matching 5 bases. Trimming stripped 1 base from V and 7 bases from J, with 17 bases between. Germline-derived CDR1 and CDR2 are SEHNR and FQNEAQ (reference sequence). This CDR3 has 16 amino acids.

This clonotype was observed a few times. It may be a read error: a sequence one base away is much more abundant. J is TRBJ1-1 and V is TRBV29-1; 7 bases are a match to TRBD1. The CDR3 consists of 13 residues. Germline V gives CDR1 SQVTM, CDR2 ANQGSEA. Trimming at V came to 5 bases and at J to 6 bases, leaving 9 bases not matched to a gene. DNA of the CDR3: TGCAGCGTTTACTGGGACAGCTCTTCTGAAGCTTTCTTT. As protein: CSVYWDSSSEAFF.

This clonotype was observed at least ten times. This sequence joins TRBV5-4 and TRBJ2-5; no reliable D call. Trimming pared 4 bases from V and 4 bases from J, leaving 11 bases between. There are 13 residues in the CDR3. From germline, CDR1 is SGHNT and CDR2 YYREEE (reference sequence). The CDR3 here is CASSPDLGETQYF. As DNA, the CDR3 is TGTGCCAGCAGCCCTGACTTGGGAGAGACCCAGTACTTC.

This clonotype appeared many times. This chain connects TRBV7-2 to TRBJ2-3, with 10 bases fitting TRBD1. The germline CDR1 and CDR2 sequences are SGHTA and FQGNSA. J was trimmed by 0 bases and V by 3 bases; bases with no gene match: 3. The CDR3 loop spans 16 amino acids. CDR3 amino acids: CASSFRGQGSTDTQYF. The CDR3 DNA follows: TGTGCCAGCAGCTTTAGGGGACAGGGGAGCACAGATACGCAGTATTTT.

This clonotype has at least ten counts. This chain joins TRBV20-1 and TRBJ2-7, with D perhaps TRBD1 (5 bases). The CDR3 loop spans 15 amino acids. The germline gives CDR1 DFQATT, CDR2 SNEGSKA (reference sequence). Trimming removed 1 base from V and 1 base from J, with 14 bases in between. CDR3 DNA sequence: TGCAGTGCTAGAGCCAGGGTATCTAAATCCTACGAGCAGTACGTC. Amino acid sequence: CSARARVSKSYEQYV.

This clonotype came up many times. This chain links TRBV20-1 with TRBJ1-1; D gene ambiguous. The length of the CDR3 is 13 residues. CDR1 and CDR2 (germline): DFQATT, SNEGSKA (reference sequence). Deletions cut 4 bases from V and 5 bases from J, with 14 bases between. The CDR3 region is CSATQGPGTEAFF. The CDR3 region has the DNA TGCAGTGCTACCCAAGGGCCGGGAACTGAAGCTTTCTTT.

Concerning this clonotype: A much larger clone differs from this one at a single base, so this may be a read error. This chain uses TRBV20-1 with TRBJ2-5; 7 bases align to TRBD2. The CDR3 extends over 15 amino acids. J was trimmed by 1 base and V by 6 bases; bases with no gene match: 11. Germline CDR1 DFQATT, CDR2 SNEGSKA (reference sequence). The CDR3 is CSARGVLRLQETQYF. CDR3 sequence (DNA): TGCAGTGCCCGGGGGGTGCTAAGACTCCAAGAGACCCAGTACTTC.

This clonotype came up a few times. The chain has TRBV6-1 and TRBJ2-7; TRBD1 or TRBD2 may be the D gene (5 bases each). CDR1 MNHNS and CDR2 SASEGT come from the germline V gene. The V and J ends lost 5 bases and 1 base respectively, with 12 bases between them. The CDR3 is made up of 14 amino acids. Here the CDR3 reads CASSPPGRSYEQYF. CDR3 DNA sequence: TGTGCCAGCAGTCCACCGGGACGGTCCTACGAGCAGTACTTC.

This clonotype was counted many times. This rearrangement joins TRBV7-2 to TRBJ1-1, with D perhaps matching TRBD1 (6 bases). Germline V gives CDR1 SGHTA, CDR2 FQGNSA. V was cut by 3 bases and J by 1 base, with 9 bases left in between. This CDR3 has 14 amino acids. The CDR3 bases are TGTGCCAGCAGCTTTGGACAGCAGAACACTGAAGCTTTCTTT. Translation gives CASSFGQQNTEAFF.

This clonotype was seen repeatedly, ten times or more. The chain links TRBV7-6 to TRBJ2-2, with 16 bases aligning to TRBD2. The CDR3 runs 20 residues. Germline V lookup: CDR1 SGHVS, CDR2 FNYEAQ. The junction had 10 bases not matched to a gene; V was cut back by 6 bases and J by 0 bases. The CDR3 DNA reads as TGTGCCAGCAGATCATATCCGGGACTAGCGGGGGGGCCGAACACCGGGGAGCTGTTTTTT. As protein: CASRSYPGLAGGPNTGELFF.

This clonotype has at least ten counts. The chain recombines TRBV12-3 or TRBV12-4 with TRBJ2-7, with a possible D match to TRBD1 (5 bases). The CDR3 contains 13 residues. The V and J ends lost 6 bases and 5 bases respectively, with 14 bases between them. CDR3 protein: CASSSGILDEQYV. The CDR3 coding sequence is TGTGCCAGCAGCTCAGGGATTTTGGACGAGCAGTACGTC.

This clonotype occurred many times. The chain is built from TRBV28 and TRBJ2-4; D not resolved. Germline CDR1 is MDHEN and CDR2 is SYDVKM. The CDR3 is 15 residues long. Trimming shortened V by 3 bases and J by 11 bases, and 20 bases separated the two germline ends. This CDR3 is CASSLSRVPTSVQYF. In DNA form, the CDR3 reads TGTGCCAGCAGTTTGTCCCGGGTCCCTACGAGCGTTCAGTACTTC.

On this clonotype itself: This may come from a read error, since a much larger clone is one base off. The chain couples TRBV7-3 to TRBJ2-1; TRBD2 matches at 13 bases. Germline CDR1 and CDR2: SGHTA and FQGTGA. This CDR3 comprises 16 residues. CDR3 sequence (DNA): TGTGCCAGCAGCTTAACCCGGACTAGCGGGGGTAATGAGCAGTGCTTC. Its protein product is CASSLTRTSGGNEQCF.

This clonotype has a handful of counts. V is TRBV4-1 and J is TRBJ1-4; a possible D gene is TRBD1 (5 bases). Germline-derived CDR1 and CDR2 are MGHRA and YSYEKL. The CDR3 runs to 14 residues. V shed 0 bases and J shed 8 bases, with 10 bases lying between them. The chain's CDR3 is CASSQDRTREKLFF. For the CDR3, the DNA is TGCGCCAGCAGCCAAGATCGGACACGAGAAAAACTGTTTTTT.

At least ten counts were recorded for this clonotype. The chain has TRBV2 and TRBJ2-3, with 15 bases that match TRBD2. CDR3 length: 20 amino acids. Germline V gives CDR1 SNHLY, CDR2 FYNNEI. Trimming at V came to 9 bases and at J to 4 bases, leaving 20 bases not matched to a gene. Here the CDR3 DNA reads TGTGCCAGTGAATCGCCGGGACTAGCGGGGGGCCTGGGATCTGCAGATACGCAGTATTTT. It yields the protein CASESPGLAGGLGSADTQYF.

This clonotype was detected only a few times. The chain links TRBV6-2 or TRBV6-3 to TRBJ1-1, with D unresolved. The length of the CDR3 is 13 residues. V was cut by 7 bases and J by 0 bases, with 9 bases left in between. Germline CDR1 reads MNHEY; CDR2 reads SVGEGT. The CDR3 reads CASTPLMNTEAFF. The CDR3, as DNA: TGTGCCAGCACCCCGCTTATGAACACTGAAGCTTTCTTT.